This passage covers 26 T cell receptor beta chains from one sample sequenced in a study of T cells and Merkel cell carcinoma outcomes. Sequencing was performed with immunoSEQ multiplex PCR; in TCRdb, only in-frame clones are kept and a portion is missing. The profile shows about 19,000 clones, around 79% of them singletons. Sequenced: tumor tissue from Merkel cell carcinoma. The receptors were gathered from a human donor with Merkel cell carcinoma.

The chain is built from TRBV28 and TRBJ2-7, with 7 bases fitting TRBD2. Germline values: CDR1 MDHEN, CDR2 SYDVKM. With V trimmed by 3 bases and J by 4 bases, 9 bases remained unmatched. The length of the CDR3 is 15 residues. The CDR3: CASSFIAGNGYEQYF. CDR3 coding DNA: TGTGCCAGCAGTTTTATAGCGGGTAACGGATACGAGCAGTACTTC.

The J gene is TRBJ2-5, the V gene TRBV30; no definite D call. Trimming removed 0 bases at V and 4 bases at J, with 3 bases between. The CDR3 runs to 11 residues. The germline V gene has CDR1 GTSNPN and CDR2 SVGIG (reference sequence). The CDR3: CAWSVVETQYF. CDR3 nucleotides: TGTGCCTGGAGTGTTGTAGAGACCCAGTACTTC.

The chain recombines TRBV18 with TRBJ2-3; 8 bases agree with TRBD2. CDR1 and CDR2 (germline): KGHSH, LQKENI. The length of the CDR3 is 15 residues. The J segment lost 8 bases and the V segment lost 0 bases, leaving 7 bases of the junction unmatched. DNA for the CDR3: TGTGCCAGCTCACCACCCACGGGGGGGCGTGTTACGCAGTATTTT. This codes for CASSPPTGGRVTQYF. The full variable domain, rest sourced from reference TRBV18 and TRBJ2-3, is NAGVMQNPRHLVRRRGQEARLRCSPMKGHSHVYWYRQLPEEGLKFMVYLQKENIIDESGMPKERFSAEFPKEGPSILRIQQVVRGDSAAYFCASSPPTGGRVTQYFGPGTRLTVL.

This sequence joins TRBV15 and TRBJ2-3, with TRBD1 matching over 9 bases. The V and J ends lost 0 bases and 3 bases, in that order; junction bases with no gene match: 4. CDR1 and CDR2 (germline): LNHNV, YYDKDF (reference sequence). There are 16 residues in the CDR3. The CDR3 DNA reads TGTGCCACCAGCAGAGATAAGGGACAGGGTACAGATACGCAGTATTTT. Translated, it gives CATSRDKGQGTDTQYF. The full variable domain, completed using reference TRBV15 and TRBJ2-3, is DAMVIQNPRYQVTQFGKPVTLSCSQTLNHNVMYWYQQKSSQAPKLLFHYYDKDFNNEADTPDNFQSRRPNTSFCFLDIRSPGLGDTAMYLCATSRDKGQGTDTQYFGPGTRLTVL.

The rearrangement uses TRBV6-5 and TRBJ1-1; 7 bases match TRBD1. The germline gives CDR1 MNHEY, CDR2 SVGAGI. V lost 5 bases and J lost 6; bases outside the gene matches: 12. This CDR3 region has 15 residues. CDR3 loop: CASSLHDRAQPEAFF. CDR3 DNA sequence: TGTGCCAGCAGTCTTCATGACAGGGCCCAGCCTGAAGCTTTCTTT.

The rearrangement links TRBV18 to TRBJ2-7; unclear D gene. V was shortened by 3 bases and J by 2 bases, with 17 bases between the two germline ends. The CDR3 contains 16 residues. From germline, CDR1 is KGHSH and CDR2 LQKENI. The CDR3 here is CASSPSAGYFPYEQYF. The DNA of the CDR3 is TGTGCCAGCTCACCTAGTGCCGGATACTTTCCCTACGAGCAGTACTTC.

The V and J genes are TRBV29-1 and TRBJ2-7; D gene unclear. Germline lookup yields CDR1 SQVTM and CDR2 ANQGSEA. V was pared by 4 bases and J by 4 bases, with 11 bases between. CDR3 length equals 12 residues. The CDR3 loop reads CSVGARGYEQYF. CDR3 DNA: TGCAGCGTTGGGGCCCGCGGTTACGAGCAGTACTTC.

The CDR3 nucleotides are TGCGCCAGCAGCCAAGGATGGGGGGCAGTACTCCACACAGATACGCAGTATTTT. Translated, it gives CASSQGWGAVLHTDTQYF. V usage is TRBV4-1 and J usage is TRBJ2-3, with D perhaps TRBD1 or TRBD2 (6 bases each). This CDR3 has 18 residues. In germline, CDR1 is MGHRA, CDR2 YSYEKL. V was clipped by 1 base and J by 2 bases, with 19 bases between them.

This clone was seen only a few times. This chain uses TRBV7-2 with TRBJ2-3; D perhaps matches TRBD2 (6 bases). This CDR3 has 14 amino acids. V shed 3 bases and J shed 5 bases, with 12 bases lying between them. Germline V gene data show CDR1 as SGHTA and CDR2 as FQGNSA. The CDR3 sequence: CASSFGGRGDTQYF. DNA of the CDR3: TGTGCCAGCAGCTTTGGAGGGAGAGGAGATACGCAGTATTTT.

The rearrangement uses TRBV4-1 and TRBJ1-4; no clear D gene. Germline assignment: CDR1 MGHRA and CDR2 YSYEKL. The CDR3 loop spans 18 amino acids. V shed 0 bases and J shed 8 bases, with 22 bases lying between them. Here the CDR3 DNA reads TGCGCCAGCAGCCAAGATTACGCGGGATTCGGGATAAGAGAAAAACTGTTTTTT. Amino acids: CASSQDYAGFGIREKLFF.

The chain has TRBV29-1 and TRBJ2-1; TRBD2 matches 7 bases. The V gene end was trimmed by 4 bases and the J gene end by 1 base; junction bases not matched to a gene: 13. CDR3 length: 17 residues. CDR1 is SQVTM and CDR2 is ANQGSEA in the germline V gene. CDR3 residues: CSVGVPTLAMSYNEQFF. The CDR3 DNA reads as TGCAGCGTTGGGGTGCCCACACTAGCGATGTCCTACAATGAGCAGTTCTTC.

This chain's CDR3 is CAWMLRGGGQTSRTIYF. CDR3 DNA sequence: TGTGCCTGGATGCTTAGAGGGGGTGGACAGACGTCGAGGACCATATATTTT. The V gene is TRBV30, the J gene TRBJ1-3; possible D gene TRBD1, 6 bases. The CDR3 length is 17 residues. Trimming stripped 4 bases from V and 10 bases from J, with 29 bases between. Germline V lookup: CDR1 GTSNPN, CDR2 SVGIG (reference sequence).

V is TRBV5-8 and J is TRBJ1-1; D gene uncertain. The CDR3 length is 14 residues. Trimming removed 6 bases at V and 0 bases at J, with 12 bases between. The germline V gene has CDR1 SGHTS and CDR2 YDEGEE. The CDR3 loop reads CASIPRNLNTEAFF. In nucleotides, the CDR3 is TGTGCCAGCATCCCCCGAAATTTGAACACTGAAGCTTTCTTT.

The chain couples TRBV2 to TRBJ1-2; no clear D gene. The V end lost 3 bases, the J end lost 5 bases, and 13 bases lay between the germline ends. CDR1 and CDR2 (germline): SNHLY, FYNNEI. The CDR3 has 14 residues. CDR3 in amino acids: CASSEIVSFYGYTF. For the CDR3, the DNA is TGTGCCAGCAGTGAGATCGTTTCGTTTTATGGCTACACCTTC.

Points on this clone: Germline is not matched at one junction end, which may reflect a read error. Distinct nucleotide sequences in the sample also encode this CDR3. The chain combines TRBV2 with TRBJ1-2; D remains unclear. Germline V CDR1 and CDR2: SNHLY, FYNNEI. The CDR3 has 13 residues. The CDR3 DNA is TGTGCCAGCAGTTTGTATCTAGACTATGGTTACACCTTC. It specifies CASSLYLDYGYTF.

This CDR3 is CASSYHPRAGNEQFF. CDR3 DNA sequence: TGTGCCAGCAGCTACCACCCCAGGGCTGGCAATGAGCAGTTCTTC. This chain uses TRBV7-2 with TRBJ2-1; a weak D match, TRBD1 (5 bases). V shed 4 bases and J shed 6 bases, with 16 bases lying between them. The CDR3 extends over 15 amino acids. The germline V gene has CDR1 SGHTA and CDR2 FQGNSA.

The chain combines TRBV6-5 with TRBJ1-5, with D possibly being TRBD1 (5 bases). Trimming took off 6 bases at V and 2 bases at J, with 11 bases between the two ends. CDR1 and CDR2 from the germline V gene are MNHEY and SVGAGI. There are 14 residues in the CDR3. This CDR3 is CASSRRGGNQPQHF. CDR3 bases: TGTGCCAGCAGCCGTAGAGGGGGCAATCAGCCCCAGCATTTT.

This clone was observed once. This chain joins TRBV7-2 and TRBJ2-7; D perhaps matches TRBD2 (5 bases). Between the trimmed V and J ends, which lost 5 bases and 6 bases, there was a span of 17 bases. In germline, CDR1 is SGHTA, CDR2 FQGNSA. The CDR3 totals 14 residues. The CDR3 here is CASSQHRRGPEQYF. CDR3 sequence (DNA): TGTGCCAGCAGCCAACACCGAAGAGGGCCCGAGCAGTACTTC.

This rearrangement joins TRBV28 to TRBJ2-4; possibly TRBD1 or TRBD2 for D (6 bases each). From germline, CDR1 is MDHEN and CDR2 SYDVKM. The V end lost 5 bases, the J end lost 6 bases, and 23 bases lay between the germline ends. CDR3 length: 17 amino acids. The CDR3 DNA reads as TGTGCCAGCAGTGGGATGGGACGGGGGCAGGGGAGAAACATTCAGTACTTC. Translation: CASSGMGRGQGRNIQYF.

V is TRBV6-6 and J is TRBJ1-2; D gene ambiguous. Germline CDR1 MNHNY, CDR2 SVGAGI (reference sequence). The CDR3 spans 15 residues. Trimming cost V 8 bases and J 0 bases, with 16 bases left between them. DNA for the CDR3: TGTGCCAGCGGAAATGGGCCGTTAGCTAACTATGGCTACACCTTC. Amino acids: CASGNGPLANYGYTF.

This clone is medium-sized (0.01 to 0.1%) in the sample. The rearrangement uses TRBV19 and TRBJ2-7; TRBD2 might be the D (6 bases). The CDR3 sequence is 14 residues long. Per germline, CDR1 LNHDA and CDR2 SQIVND (reference sequence). Between the trimmed V and J ends, which lost 3 bases and 6 bases, there was a span of 15 bases. The CDR3 is CASSMVGSLAEQYF. In DNA, the CDR3 is TGTGCCAGTAGTATGGTCGGGAGCCTCGCCGAGCAGTACTTC.

About this clone: Compared with germline, one end of the junction differs, possibly owing to a read error. This chain uses TRBV30 with TRBJ1-3, with 7 nucleotides matching TRBD1. In germline, CDR1 is GTSNPN, CDR2 SVGIG (reference sequence). The CDR3 contains 13 residues. The CDR3 DNA reads as TGTGCCTGGACCACAGAACCGCTGACAGGGTTTCATTTT. It codes for CAWTTEPLTGFHF.

The table lists this clone with a count of one. V is TRBV7-2 and J is TRBJ2-3; no reliable D call. Germline values: CDR1 SGHTA, CDR2 FQGNSA. Trimming stripped 0 bases from V and 0 bases from J, with 4 bases between. The CDR3 loop spans 14 amino acids. The CDR3 here is CASSLAASTDTQYF. In nucleotides, the CDR3 is TGTGCCAGCAGCTTAGCGGCTAGCACAGATACGCAGTATTTT.

The genes are TRBV25-1 and TRBJ2-7, with D maybe TRBD1 (5 bases). V shed 6 bases and J shed 1 base, with 10 bases lying between them. Germline-derived CDR1 and CDR2 are MGHDK and SYGVNS. The CDR3 runs 13 residues. CDR3 bases: TGTGCCAGCAGAGGTTCAGGGTCCTACGAGCAGTACTTC. Translated, it gives CASRGSGSYEQYF.

The rearrangement uses TRBV30 and TRBJ1-5; D possibly corresponds to TRBD1 (6 bases). V lost 0 bases and J 11 bases, leaving 14 bases between the germline ends. CDR1 is GTSNPN and CDR2 is SVGIG in the germline V gene (reference sequence). This CDR3 is 13 amino acids long. CDR3 sequence (DNA): TGTGCCTGGAGTGTCGGGGGGCCCCAGGCCCAGCATTTT. It specifies CAWSVGGPQAQHF.

This clone came up once. The rearrangement links TRBV2 to TRBJ1-4; the match to TRBD1 covers 7 bases. Trimming at V came to 4 bases and at J to 7 bases, leaving 9 bases not matched to a gene. This CDR3 is built from 15 residues. Germline V gene lookup returns CDR1 SNHLY and CDR2 FYNNEI. The CDR3, as DNA: TGTGCCAGCAGTGCCAACACAGGGGTGGTTGAAAAACTGTTTTTT. Its translation is CASSANTGVVEKLFF.